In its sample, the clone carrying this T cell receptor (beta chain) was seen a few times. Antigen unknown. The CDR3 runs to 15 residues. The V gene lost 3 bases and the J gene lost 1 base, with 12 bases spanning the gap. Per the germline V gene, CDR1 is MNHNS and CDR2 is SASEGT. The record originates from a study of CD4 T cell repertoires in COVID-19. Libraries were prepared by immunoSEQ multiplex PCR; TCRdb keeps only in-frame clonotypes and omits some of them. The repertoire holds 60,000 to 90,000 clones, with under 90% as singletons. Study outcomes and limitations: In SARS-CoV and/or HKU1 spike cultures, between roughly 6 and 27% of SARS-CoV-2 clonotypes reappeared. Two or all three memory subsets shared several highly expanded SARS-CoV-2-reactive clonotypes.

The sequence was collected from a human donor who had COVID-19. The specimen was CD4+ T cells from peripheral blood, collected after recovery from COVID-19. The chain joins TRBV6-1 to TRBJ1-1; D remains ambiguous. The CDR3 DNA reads TGTGCCAGCAGTGATGCAGCTTTCGGGAACACTGAAGCTTTCTTT. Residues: CASSDAAFGNTEAFF.